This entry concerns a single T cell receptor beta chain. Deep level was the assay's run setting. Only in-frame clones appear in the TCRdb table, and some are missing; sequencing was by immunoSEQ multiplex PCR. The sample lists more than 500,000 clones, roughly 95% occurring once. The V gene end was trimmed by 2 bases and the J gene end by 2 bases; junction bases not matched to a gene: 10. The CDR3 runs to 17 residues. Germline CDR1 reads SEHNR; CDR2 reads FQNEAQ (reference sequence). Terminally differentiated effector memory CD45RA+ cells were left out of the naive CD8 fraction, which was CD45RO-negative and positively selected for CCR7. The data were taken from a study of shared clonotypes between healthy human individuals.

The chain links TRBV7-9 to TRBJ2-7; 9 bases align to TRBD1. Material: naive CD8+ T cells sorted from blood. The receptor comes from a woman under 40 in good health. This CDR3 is CASSLSWDREIAYEQYF. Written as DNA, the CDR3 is TGTGCCAGCAGCTTATCCTGGGACAGGGAGATTGCCTACGAGCAGTACTTC.